The 23 T cell receptor beta chains listed next were all sequenced from one sample in a study of T-cell reconstitution after alpha-beta-depleted transplantation in children. Unique molecular identifiers were built into the TCRbeta library. TCRdb processed the PCR reads anew with MiXCR; each CDR3 protein has one entry. The sample lists about 48,000 distinct CDR3 sequences, approximately 6.1% occurring once. The sample in question was PBMCs, mostly from graft donor cells, obtained 60 days after TCRalphabeta/CD19-depleted stem cell transplant. The receptors were gathered from a female patient aged 2 to 10 who had a stem cell transplant for aplastic anemia, so the T cells may come from the graft donor.

Many counts were recorded for this clonotype. The gene calls are TRBV7-9 and TRBJ1-4; D remains ambiguous. V lost 8 bases, J lost 8 bases, and 18 bases lay in between. Germline V gene sequence: CDR1 SEHNR, CDR2 FQNEAQ (reference sequence). The length of the CDR3 is 14 residues. The CDR3 is CASRTGSGEEKLFF. DNA for the CDR3: TGTGCCAGCCGGACGGGGAGCGGAGAAGAAAAACTGTTTTTT.

This clonotype was observed at least ten times. V is TRBV9 and J is TRBJ2-5, with D perhaps TRBD2 (5 bases). The CDR3 extends over 16 amino acids. Germline lookup yields CDR1 SGDLS and CDR2 YYNGEE. Between the trimmed V and J ends, which lost 0 bases and 4 bases, there was a span of 16 bases. The CDR3 here is CASSVAPDVSGETQYF. As DNA, the CDR3 is TGTGCCAGCAGCGTAGCCCCCGACGTAAGCGGAGAGACCCAGTACTTC.

This sequence joins TRBV2 and TRBJ2-7; 8 bases fit TRBD2. The germline CDR1 and CDR2 sequences are SNHLY and FYNNEI. J gave up 2 bases and V 5 bases, and 5 bases lay outside the gene matches. This CDR3 is built from 14 residues. The CDR3 spells CASSQLAEPYEQYF. The CDR3 DNA is TGTGCCAGCAGTCAACTAGCGGAGCCCTACGAGCAGTACTTC.

The genes are TRBV7-9 and TRBJ2-1; 11 bases are shared with TRBD2. Germline assignment: CDR1 SEHNR and CDR2 FQNEAQ (reference sequence). This CDR3 spans 16 amino acids. V dropped 1 base and J dropped 8; count of bases not matched to a gene: 7. The CDR3 protein is CASSLGLGLAGHEQFF. As DNA, the CDR3 is TGTGCCAGCAGCTTAGGATTAGGACTAGCGGGCCATGAGCAGTTCTTC.

The chain's CDR3 is CASSLSPPLAGATYEQYF. The CDR3 region has the DNA TGTGCCAGCAGTTTATCCCCCCCTCTAGCGGGGGCCACCTACGAGCAGTACTTC. This chain uses TRBV27 with TRBJ2-7; TRBD2 matches 10 bases. Germline trimming cut 0 bases from V and 2 bases from J; bases unmatched to any gene: 10. CDR1 is MNHEY and CDR2 is SMNVEV in the germline V gene (reference sequence). The CDR3 length is 18 residues.

In this sample, this clonotype turned up many times. The chain employs TRBV20-1 and TRBJ2-7, with D possibly being TRBD2 (6 bases). V dropped 3 bases and J dropped 7 bases, with 13 bases sitting between them. The V gene's germline CDR1 is DFQATT and CDR2 SNEGSKA (reference sequence). This CDR3 contains 12 residues. CDR3: CSAREGPSEQYF. CDR3 nucleotides: TGCAGTGCTAGGGAGGGCCCGAGTGAGCAGTACTTC.

This clonotype was seen at least ten times. The chain couples TRBV24-1 to TRBJ2-7; D remains ambiguous. The V end was cut by 5 bases, the J end by 1 base, with 5 bases between. Germline V gene sequence: CDR1 KGHDR, CDR2 SFDVKD. The CDR3 is made up of 12 amino acids. The CDR3 DNA reads as TGTGCCACCAGTGGGCCTTCCTACGAGCAGTACTTC. Translated, it gives CATSGPSYEQYF.

The table lists this clonotype with many counts. The chain links TRBV6-5 to TRBJ2-5; TRBD2 aligns across 9 bases. The CDR3 is made up of 14 amino acids. V lost 6 bases and J lost 5; bases outside the gene matches: 7. CDR1 and CDR2 from the germline V gene are MNHEY and SVGAGI. CDR3 sequence reads: CASSLAGAGETQYF. The CDR3 bases are TGTGCCAGCAGCTTAGCGGGAGCGGGCGAGACCCAGTACTTC.

This clonotype was counted only a few times. The chain combines TRBV3-1 with TRBJ2-2, with no clear D. The CDR3 covers 13 residues. CDR1 LGHDT and CDR2 YNNKEL come from the germline V gene (reference sequence). With 3 bases removed from V and 2 bases from J, the gap between germline ends came to 4 bases. CDR3 DNA sequence: TGTGCCAGCAGCCATCCAAACACCGGGGAGCTGTTTTTT. It specifies CASSHPNTGELFF.

This clonotype was counted many times. The rearrangement joins TRBV7-2 to TRBJ1-2; D possibly corresponds to TRBD1 (6 bases). CDR1 and CDR2 from the germline V gene are SGHTA and FQGNSA. There are 13 residues in the CDR3. V lost 3 bases and J 6 bases, leaving 11 bases between the germline ends. The CDR3: CASSFEGVNGYTF. CDR3 DNA: TGTGCCAGCAGCTTCGAGGGGGTGAATGGCTACACCTTC.

V gene TRBV21-1 combines with J gene TRBJ2-6; the table names TRBD1, a call not compared with the DNA. TRBV21-1 is annotated as a pseudogene. The CDR3 spans 18 residues. Here the CDR3 DNA reads TGTGCCAGCAGCGGCCAAGAGGGGGGGGGCGCTGGGGCCAACGTCCTGACTTTC. Amino acids: CASSGQEGGGAGANVLTF.

This clonotype was counted a few times. This sequence joins TRBV30 and TRBJ2-3; D remains unclear. This CDR3 is 11 amino acids long. V was pared by 4 bases and J by 5 bases, with 7 bases between. Germline V gene lookup returns CDR1 GTSNPN and CDR2 SVGIG (reference sequence). The CDR3 is CAWKVLDTQYF. As DNA, the CDR3 is TGTGCCTGGAAGGTCTTAGATACGCAGTATTTT.

About this clonotype itself: One end of the junction is discordant with germline, which a read error may explain. This sequence joins TRBV27 and TRBJ2-1; D is possibly TRBD2 (5 bases). The V gene's germline CDR1 is MNHEY and CDR2 SMNVEV (reference sequence). There are 13 residues in the CDR3. The CDR3 loop reads CASSLVGMDELFF. CDR3 sequence (DNA): TGTGCCAGCAGTTTGGTCGGGATGGATGAGCTGTTCTTC.

This clonotype has only a few counts. J is TRBJ2-1 and V is TRBV30; 10 nucleotides align to TRBD2. Looked up from germline, CDR1 is GTSNPN and CDR2 is SVGIG (reference sequence). Unmatched junction bases numbered 9, after V lost 5 bases and J lost 5 bases. CDR3 size: 15 residues. The CDR3 region has the DNA TGTGCCTGGGACCCTAGCGGGAGTTTGAACAATGAGCAGTTCTTC. Its translation: CAWDPSGSLNNEQFF.

This clonotype appeared many times. The chain is built from TRBV9 and TRBJ2-2; D perhaps matches TRBD1 (6 bases). CDR1 and CDR2 from the germline V gene are SGDLS and YYNGEE. V lost 0 bases and J 6 bases, leaving 9 bases between the germline ends. This CDR3 spans 14 amino acids. For the CDR3, the DNA is TGTGCCAGCAGCGTAGGGCAGGGGCCCGGGGAGCTGTTTTTT. This translates into CASSVGQGPGELFF.

This clonotype was seen repeatedly, ten times or more. The chain carries TRBV19 and TRBJ1-5; 9 bases agree with TRBD1. The germline V gene has CDR1 LNHDA and CDR2 SQIVND (reference sequence). With 6 bases clipped from V and 0 bases from J, the junction kept 3 bases outside the gene matches. CDR3 length equals 15 residues. The CDR3: CASRRTGDSNQPQHF. The CDR3 DNA follows: TGTGCCAGTAGGCGGACAGGGGATAGCAATCAGCCCCAGCATTTT.

Many counts were recorded for this clonotype. The V and J genes are TRBV7-2 and TRBJ1-1; no clear D gene. The CDR3 spans 13 residues. Germline V gives CDR1 SGHTA, CDR2 FQGNSA. Trimming took 1 base from V and 6 from J, leaving 9 bases between them. CDR3 nucleotide sequence: TGTGCCAGCAGCTTAGTTTCTGGGGCTGAAGCTTTCTTT. This encodes CASSLVSGAEAFF.

In its sample, this clonotype was seen many times. The rearrangement uses TRBV20-1 and TRBJ2-5, with 9 bases matching TRBD2. The CDR3 is 14 amino acids. CDR1 and CDR2 from the germline V gene are DFQATT and SNEGSKA (reference sequence). With V trimmed by 5 bases and J by 2 bases, 6 bases remained unmatched. The CDR3 spells CSAVPGLAQETQYF. The CDR3 nucleotides are TGCAGTGCTGTTCCGGGACTAGCACAAGAGACCCAGTACTTC.

The table lists this clonotype with many counts. The chain has TRBV5-1 and TRBJ2-5; perhaps TRBD2 as D (5 bases). From germline, CDR1 is SGHRS and CDR2 YFSETQ. CDR3 size: 15 residues. Trimming removed 0 bases at V and 7 bases at J, with 16 bases between. The CDR3 reads CASSLASEGKGTQYF. The CDR3 region has the DNA TGCGCCAGCAGCTTGGCGTCAGAGGGAAAGGGGACCCAGTACTTC.

This clonotype was counted at least ten times. This chain connects TRBV3-1 to TRBJ2-3; 7 bases map to TRBD1. This CDR3 has 18 amino acids. Germline loops: CDR1 LGHDT, CDR2 YNNKEL (reference sequence). The V segment lost 1 base and the J segment 2 bases; nucleotides outside the gene matches: 12. CDR3 in amino acids: CASSQVGPGQYNTDTQYF. The CDR3 coding sequence is TGTGCCAGCAGCCAAGTTGGCCCGGGACAGTATAACACAGATACGCAGTATTTT.

This clonotype occurred many times. The chain links TRBV20-1 to TRBJ1-1, with 11 bases fitting TRBD1. CDR1 is DFQATT, CDR2 SNEGSKA, per germline (reference sequence). The J segment lost 6 bases and the V segment lost 6 bases, leaving 6 bases of the junction unmatched. CDR3 length: 13 amino acids. Here the CDR3 reads CSAIPGQGAEAFF. The CDR3 DNA sequence: TGCAGTGCCATTCCGGGACAGGGGGCTGAAGCTTTCTTT.

This clonotype appeared many times. V gene TRBV13 combines with J gene TRBJ2-3; the D gene is possibly TRBD2 (6 bases). The CDR3 has 14 amino acids. The germline V gene has CDR1 PRHDT and CDR2 FYEKMQ (reference sequence). Trimming stripped 3 bases from V and 5 bases from J, with 12 bases between. CDR3 DNA sequence: TGTGCCAGCAGCTTGACGGGGGACCTAGATACGCAGTATTTT. Translating it yields CASSLTGDLDTQYF.

This clonotype occurred many times. The V gene is TRBV5-1, the J gene TRBJ2-5; D gene unclear. CDR3 length equals 14 residues. V dropped 4 bases and J dropped 2 bases, with 12 bases sitting between them. Germline V gene lookup returns CDR1 SGHRS and CDR2 YFSETQ. The CDR3 reads CASSHLSRQETQYF. In DNA, the CDR3 is TGCGCCAGCAGCCACTTGTCACGGCAAGAGACCCAGTACTTC.